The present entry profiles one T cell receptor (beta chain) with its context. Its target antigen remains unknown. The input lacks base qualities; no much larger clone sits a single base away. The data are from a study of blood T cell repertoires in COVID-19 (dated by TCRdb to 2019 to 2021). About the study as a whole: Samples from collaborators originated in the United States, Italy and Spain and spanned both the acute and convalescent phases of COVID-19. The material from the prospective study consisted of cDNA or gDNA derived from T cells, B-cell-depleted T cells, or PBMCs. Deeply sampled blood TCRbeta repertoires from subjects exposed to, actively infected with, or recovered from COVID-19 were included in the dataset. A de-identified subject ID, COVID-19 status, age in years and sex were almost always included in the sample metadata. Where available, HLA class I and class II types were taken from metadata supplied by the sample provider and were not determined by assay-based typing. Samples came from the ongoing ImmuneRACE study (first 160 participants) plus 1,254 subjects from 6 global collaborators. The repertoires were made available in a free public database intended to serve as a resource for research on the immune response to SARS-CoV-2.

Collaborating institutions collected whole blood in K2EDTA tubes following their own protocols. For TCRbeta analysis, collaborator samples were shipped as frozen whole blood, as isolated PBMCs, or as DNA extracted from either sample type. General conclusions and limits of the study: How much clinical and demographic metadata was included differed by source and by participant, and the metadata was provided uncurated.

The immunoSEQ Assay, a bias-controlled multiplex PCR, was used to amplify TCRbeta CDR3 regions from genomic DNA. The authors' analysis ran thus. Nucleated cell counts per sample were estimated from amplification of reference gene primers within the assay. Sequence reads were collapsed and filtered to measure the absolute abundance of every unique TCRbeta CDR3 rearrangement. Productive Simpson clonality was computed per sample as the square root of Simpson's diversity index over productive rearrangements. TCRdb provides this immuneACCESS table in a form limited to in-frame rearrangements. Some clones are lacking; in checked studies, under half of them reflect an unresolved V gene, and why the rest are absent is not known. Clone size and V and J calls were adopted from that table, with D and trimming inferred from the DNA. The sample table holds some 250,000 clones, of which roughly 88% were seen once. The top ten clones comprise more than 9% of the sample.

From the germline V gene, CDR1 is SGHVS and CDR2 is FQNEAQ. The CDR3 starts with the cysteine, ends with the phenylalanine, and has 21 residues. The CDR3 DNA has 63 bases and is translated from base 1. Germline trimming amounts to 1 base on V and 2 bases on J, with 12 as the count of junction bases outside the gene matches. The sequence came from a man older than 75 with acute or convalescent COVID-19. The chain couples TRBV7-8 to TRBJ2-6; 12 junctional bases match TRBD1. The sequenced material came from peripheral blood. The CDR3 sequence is CASSLDGRGGTGGPGANVLTF. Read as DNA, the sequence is TGTGCCAGCAGCTTAGATGGTAGAGGTGGGACAGGGGGCCCTGGGGCCAACGTCCTGACTTTC. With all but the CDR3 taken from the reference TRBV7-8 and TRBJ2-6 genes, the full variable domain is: GAGVSQSPRYKVAKRGQDVALRCDPISGHVSLFWYQQALGQGPEFLTYFQNEAQLDKSGLPSDRFFAERPEGSVSTLKIQRTQQEDSAVYLCASSLDGRGGTGGPGANVLTFGAGSRLTVL.